The 26 T cell receptor beta chains below all came from one sample that was sequenced in a study of blood T cell repertoires in COVID-19. Profiling relied on immunoSEQ multiplex PCR, and the TCRdb table lists in-frame clones only, not all of them. The profile shows around 150,000 clones, around 87% of them singletons. The sequenced sample was peripheral blood. Receptors originate from a woman in her 70s with COVID-19, enrolled during active disease.

The rearrangement links TRBV6-5 to TRBJ2-5; 7 positions agree with TRBD1. Germline V gene sequence: CDR1 MNHEY, CDR2 SVGAGI. The CDR3 is made up of 14 amino acids. Trimming cost V 5 bases and J 4 bases; bases outside gene matches: 7. The CDR3 loop reads CASSRLGQRETQYF. In nucleotides, the CDR3 is TGTGCCAGCAGTCGCCTGGGACAGAGAGAGACCCAGTACTTC.

The chain recombines TRBV3-1 (or the pseudogene TRBV3-2) with TRBJ2-7; 7 bases fit TRBD1. The CDR3 is made up of 15 amino acids. Germline loops: CDR1 LGHDT, CDR2 YNNKEL (reference sequence). The trim removed 4 bases at V and 6 bases at J, leaving 12 bases unmatched. The CDR3 nucleotides read TGTGCCAGCAGCCCCCGGACAGGTTTTGGACGCGAGCAGTACTTC. Amino acids: CASSPRTGFGREQYF.

The chain couples TRBV20-1 to TRBJ2-1, with D hard to call. The germline V and J ends were trimmed by 6 bases and 7 bases, with 13 bases remaining between them. The CDR3 consists of 12 residues. Germline assignment: CDR1 DFQATT and CDR2 SNEGSKA (reference sequence). The CDR3 region has the DNA TGCAGTGCCAGTCGGTTGCTGAATGAGCAGTTCTTC. Translation gives CSASRLLNEQFF.

The chain recombines TRBV5-4 with TRBJ1-6, with D perhaps TRBD1 (6 bases). Per germline, CDR1 SGHNT and CDR2 YYREEE (reference sequence). The V end was cut by 2 bases, the J end by 7 bases, with 10 bases between. The CDR3 has 14 amino acids. In DNA, the CDR3 is TGTGCCAGCAGCTTCGACAGGCTAAATTCACCCCTCCACTTT. It translates to CASSFDRLNSPLHF.

About this clone: One end of the junction is discordant with germline, which a read error may explain. V gene TRBV7-9 combines with J gene TRBJ1-2; the match to TRBD1 covers 8 bases. This CDR3 has 14 residues. Germline values: CDR1 SEHNR, CDR2 FQNEAQ (reference sequence). CDR3 protein: CASSLAGGYYGYTF. CDR3 nucleotides: TGTGCCAGCAGCCTAGCAGGGGGCTACTATGGCTACACCTTC.

The V call is TRBV28, the J call TRBJ2-3; D is perhaps TRBD2 (6 bases). The CDR3 length is 15 residues. With 3 bases removed from V and 4 bases from J, the gap between germline ends came to 14 bases. CDR1 MDHEN and CDR2 SYDVKM come from the germline V gene. CDR3 nucleotides: TGTGCCAGCAGTTTCGGGGGAACCCGCCCAGATACGCAGTATTTT. Translation gives CASSFGGTRPDTQYF.

This clone was found once. The CDR3 is CASRYGVNTEAFF. As DNA, the CDR3 is TGTGCCAGCAGATATGGAGTAAACACTGAAGCTTTCTTT. This sequence joins TRBV7-2 and TRBJ1-1; D gene uncertain. Germline CDR1 is SGHTA and CDR2 is FQGNSA. The CDR3 covers 13 residues. Trimming stripped 6 bases from V and 2 bases from J, with 10 bases between.

This clone was detected only once. This rearrangement joins TRBV6-2 or TRBV6-3 to TRBJ1-1; maybe TRBD1 (5 bases). Germline values: CDR1 MNHEY, CDR2 SVGEGT. Trimming cost V 0 bases and J 3 bases, with 11 bases left between them. CDR3 length: 15 amino acids. CDR3 sequence: CASSYSISGDTEAFF. The CDR3 DNA follows: TGTGCCAGCAGTTACTCGATTTCGGGGGACACTGAAGCTTTCTTT.

The CDR3 region has the DNA TGCGCCAGCAGCAACGGACAGAACACTGAAGCTTTCTTT. It codes for CASSNGQNTEAFF. The rearrangement joins TRBV5-1 to TRBJ1-1, with TRBD1 as a possible D gene (5 bases). The CDR3 is made up of 13 amino acids. V shed 4 bases and J shed 1 base, with 8 bases lying between them. The germline V gene encodes CDR1 SGHRS and CDR2 YFSETQ.

This sequence joins TRBV24-1 and TRBJ2-5; 7 positions match TRBD1. The CDR3 is 15 amino acids. Trimming took 3 bases from V and 4 from J; bases not matched to a gene: 7. Germline CDR1 is KGHDR and CDR2 is SFDVKD. The CDR3 is CATSDATGAGETQYF. DNA for the CDR3: TGTGCCACCAGTGATGCTACAGGGGCCGGAGAGACCCAGTACTTC.

The rearrangement links TRBV15 to TRBJ1-1; no reliable D call. The germline CDR1 and CDR2 sequences are LNHNV and YYDKDF (reference sequence). This CDR3 region has 12 residues. Trimming pared 5 bases from V and 10 bases from J, leaving 14 bases between. The CDR3 reads CATSGSPSRAFF. As DNA, the CDR3 is TGTGCCACCAGCGGGAGTCCAAGCCGAGCTTTCTTT.

The V call is TRBV27, the J call TRBJ1-2; D uncertain. V was shortened by 2 bases and J by 7 bases, with 20 bases between the two germline ends. This CDR3 comprises 16 residues. Germline V gives CDR1 MNHEY, CDR2 SMNVEV (reference sequence). The CDR3 DNA reads as TGTGCCAGCAGTTTAGTCTGGAGAGAGGCGCAGTCTGGCTACACCTTC. Residues: CASSLVWREAQSGYTF.

The gene calls are TRBV5-6 and TRBJ2-7; TRBD1 matches 10 bases. The germline gives CDR1 SGHDT, CDR2 YYEEEE. V trimming: 2 bases; J trimming: 3 bases; junction bases outside the gene matches: 5. CDR3 length: 15 residues. DNA for the CDR3: TGTGCCAGCAGCTTTGGGACAGGGGTCCTCTACGAGCAGTACTTC. Its protein product is CASSFGTGVLYEQYF.

The chain recombines TRBV30 with TRBJ1-2, with D perhaps TRBD1 (6 bases). V was shortened by 4 bases and J by 2 bases, with 14 bases between the two germline ends. CDR3 length: 14 amino acids. Germline values: CDR1 GTSNPN, CDR2 SVGIG (reference sequence). CDR3 coding DNA: TGTGCCTGGACGCGGGGGCGAGCGAACTATGGCTACACCTTC. Amino acid sequence: CAWTRGRANYGYTF.

V usage is TRBV3-1 (or the pseudogene TRBV3-2) and J usage is TRBJ1-1; D uncertain. This CDR3 comprises 13 residues. V was pared by 1 base and J by 6 bases, with 9 bases between. Germline V gives CDR1 LGHDT, CDR2 YNNKEL (reference sequence). The CDR3 is CASSQGRAAEAFF. The DNA for the CDR3 is TGTGCCAGCAGCCAAGGGAGGGCGGCTGAAGCTTTCTTT.

The chain has TRBV7-7 and TRBJ2-5, with TRBD2 identical over 11 bases. This CDR3 is built from 15 residues. Germline assignment: CDR1 SSHAT and CDR2 FNYEAQ (reference sequence). Trimming took 3 bases from V and 2 from J; bases not matched to a gene: 2. The CDR3 reads CASSLGLAEQETQYF. CDR3 in DNA: TGTGCCAGCAGCTTGGGACTAGCGGAACAAGAGACCCAGTACTTC.

This rearrangement joins TRBV4-2 to TRBJ2-7, with TRBD1 identical over 9 bases. V lost 1 base to trimming and J lost 7 bases; unmatched junction nucleotides: 2. The CDR3 covers 13 residues. CDR1 is LGHNA and CDR2 is YNFKEQ in the germline V gene. Here the CDR3 reads CASSQGTGVEQYF. The CDR3 DNA is TGTGCCAGCAGCCAAGGGACAGGGGTTGAGCAGTACTTC.

The chain uses TRBV3-1 (or the pseudogene TRBV3-2) and TRBJ1-6; a possible D gene is TRBD1 (5 bases). The V end was cut by 0 bases, the J end by 10 bases, with 13 bases between. CDR3 size: 15 residues. CDR1 and CDR2 (germline): LGHDT, YNNKEL (reference sequence). The CDR3 here is CASSQESQGRSPLHF. In DNA, the CDR3 is TGTGCCAGCAGCCAAGAGAGCCAGGGTAGATCACCCCTCCACTTT.

This chain uses TRBV28 with TRBJ2-1, with 8 bases lining up with TRBD2. V trimming: 7 bases; J trimming: 6 bases; junction bases outside the gene matches: 5. The germline V gene encodes CDR1 MDHEN and CDR2 SYDVKM. CDR3 length: 13 amino acids. The CDR3 region is CASIRGGLNEQFF. DNA of the CDR3: TGTGCCAGCATCCGGGGGGGCCTCAATGAGCAGTTCTTC.

The chain uses TRBV5-1 and TRBJ1-2, with TRBD1 as a possible D gene (6 bases). The CDR3 totals 15 residues. Germline loops: CDR1 SGHRS, CDR2 YFSETQ. V gave up 0 bases and J gave up 2 bases, with 11 bases separating them. CDR3 bases: TGCGCCAGCAGCTTGGACGGACAGCCCAACTATGGCTACACCTTC. Amino acid sequence: CASSLDGQPNYGYTF.

This clone was observed once. This chain connects TRBV7-8 to TRBJ2-2; no definite D call. CDR3 length equals 15 residues. Germline CDR1 reads SGHVS; CDR2 reads FQNEAQ. Between the trimmed V and J ends, which lost 2 bases and 4 bases, there was a span of 11 bases. CDR3 sequence: CASSLLRAVTGELFF. The CDR3 nucleotides read TGTGCCAGCAGCTTATTACGAGCTGTCACCGGGGAGCTGTTTTTT.

The chain links TRBV2 to TRBJ1-2, with TRBD1 identical over 7 bases. CDR1 is SNHLY and CDR2 is FYNNEI in the germline V gene. This CDR3 is 13 amino acids long. The ends lost 5 bases at V and 5 bases at J; junction bases unmatched: 5. The DNA of the CDR3 is TGTGCCAGCAGTTTAGGGGGCGGGTATGGCTACACCTTC. Translation gives CASSLGGGYGYTF.

The genes are TRBV9 and TRBJ1-5; tentatively, D is TRBD1 (5 bases). CDR3 length: 14 amino acids. The ends were cut back, 3 bases at V and 6 bases at J, with 13 bases in the middle. Looked up from germline, CDR1 is SGDLS and CDR2 is YYNGEE. The chain's CDR3 is CASSEGVWGQPQHF. CDR3 sequence (DNA): TGTGCCAGCAGCGAAGGGGTGTGGGGTCAGCCCCAGCATTTT.

The V gene is TRBV30, the J gene TRBJ1-2; TRBD1 aligns across 8 bases. The junction had 8 bases not matched to a gene; V was cut back by 5 bases and J by 6 bases. Germline CDR1 GTSNPN, CDR2 SVGIG (reference sequence). The CDR3 consists of 13 residues. The DNA of the CDR3 is TGTGCCTGGGATGCGGACAGGGCCCATGGCTACACCTTC. It yields the protein CAWDADRAHGYTF.

This chain connects TRBV18 to TRBJ2-1; 8 bases agree with TRBD2. Germline-derived CDR1 and CDR2 are KGHSH and LQKENI. CDR3 length: 14 residues. V was pared by 4 bases and J by 8 bases, with 7 bases of the junction left unmatched. CDR3 nucleotides: TGTGCCAGCTCACTTCGGGGGGGCGAGGATGAGCAGTTCTTC. Encoded protein: CASSLRGGEDEQFF.

The rearrangement uses TRBV28 and TRBJ2-1, with 7 positions matching TRBD1. With 5 bases clipped from V and 6 bases from J, the junction kept 10 bases outside the gene matches. This CDR3 contains 15 residues. Germline loops: CDR1 MDHEN, CDR2 SYDVKM. Written as DNA, the CDR3 is TGTGCCAGCAGTGGAACAGGGGCCCGAGTCAATGAGCAGTTCTTC. Protein product: CASSGTGARVNEQFF.